This is a list of T cell receptor beta chains from one sample in a study of T-cell memory formation after mild COVID-19. Each CDR3 protein gets one entry after TCRdb re-called the 5' RACE reads with MiXCR. The sample has about 560,000 distinct CDR3 sequences, around 15% seen once; the top ten hold 8.1%. Specimen: PBMCs or a T cell subset sorted from them (not recorded which). Receptors were obtained from an adult woman who had mild COVID-19 (a few samples of this study predate the infection). Cell type and time point are not known. Both conserved end residues are part of each CDR3. D genes are given only for firm matches. Rows may omit the clone size; those that give it use once, few, many or a size class.

abundance: few; j_gene: TRBJ2-2; v_gene: TRBV7-8; d_gene: .; CDR3aa: CASSFRLSSPGELFF; CDR3nt: TGTGCCAGCAGCTTTCGTCTAAGTTCGCCCGGGGAGCTGTTTTTT
abundance: .; j_gene: TRBJ2-4; v_gene: TRBV7-9; d_gene: TRBD1; CDR3aa: CASSQGTGGRYF; CDR3nt: TGTGCCAGCAGCCAAGGGACAGGGGGCCGGTACTTC
abundance: .; j_gene: TRBJ2-1; v_gene: TRBV9; d_gene: .; CDR3aa: CASSGTFNEQFF; CDR3nt: TGTGCCAGCAGCGGGACTTTCAATGAGCAGTTCTTC
abundance: few; j_gene: TRBJ1-2; v_gene: TRBV12-3/TRBV12-4; d_gene: .; CDR3aa: CASTRGLYGYTF; CDR3nt: TGTGCCAGCACTCGGGGCCTCTATGGCTACACCTTC
abundance: few; j_gene: TRBJ1-1; v_gene: TRBV12-3/TRBV12-4; d_gene: TRBD1; CDR3aa: CASRTTGGTEAFF; CDR3nt: TGTGCCAGCAGGACTACAGGGGGCACTGAAGCTTTCTTT
abundance: .; j_gene: TRBJ2-2; v_gene: TRBV6-4; d_gene: .; CDR3aa: CASSDSGDTGELFF; CDR3nt: TGTGCCAGCAGTGACTCGGGGGACACCGGGGAGCTGTTTTTT
abundance: few; j_gene: TRBJ1-2; v_gene: TRBV20-1; d_gene: .; CDR3aa: CSARETGHGYTF; CDR3nt: TGCAGTGCTAGAGAGACTGGCCATGGCTACACCTTC
abundance: many; j_gene: TRBJ2-7; v_gene: TRBV6-5; d_gene: TRBD2; CDR3aa: CASSPVGTSVYEQYF; CDR3nt: TGTGCCAGCAGCCCGGTCGGGACTAGCGTGTACGAGCAGTACTTC
abundance: few; j_gene: TRBJ2-7; v_gene: TRBV7-2; d_gene: TRBD2; CDR3aa: CASSPRGSAGGYVQYF; CDR3nt: TGTGCCAGCAGCCCTCGGGGGTCAGCGGGAGGATACGTGCAGTACTTC
abundance: .; j_gene: TRBJ2-1; v_gene: TRBV7-2; d_gene: .; CDR3aa: CASNPLGNEQFF; CDR3nt: TGTGCCTCTAATCCCCTCGGGAATGAGCAGTTCTTC
abundance: .; j_gene: TRBJ1-3; v_gene: TRBV5-1; d_gene: .; CDR3aa: CASSQGTTYTGNTIYF; CDR3nt: TGCGCCAGCAGTCAGGGGACAACATACACTGGAAACACCATATATTTT
abundance: .; j_gene: TRBJ2-1; v_gene: TRBV12-3/TRBV12-4; d_gene: .; CDR3aa: CASSFGRSGSNEQFF; CDR3nt: TGTGCCAGCAGTTTTGGGCGCTCTGGCTCCAATGAGCAGTTCTTC
abundance: few; j_gene: TRBJ1-1; v_gene: TRBV6-2/TRBV6-3; d_gene: .; CDR3aa: CASRSVVGIAEAFF; CDR3nt: TGTGCCAGCAGGTCCGTGGTGGGGATCGCTGAAGCTTTCTTT
abundance: few; j_gene: TRBJ2-7; v_gene: TRBV11-3; d_gene: TRBD1; CDR3aa: CASSPGTGAALGQYF; CDR3nt: TGTGCCAGCAGCCCCGGGACAGGGGCTGCATTGGGGCAGTACTTC
abundance: .; j_gene: TRBJ1-1; v_gene: TRBV29-1; d_gene: .; CDR3aa: CSVRGQGQAFF; CDR3nt: TGCAGCGTCCGAGGCCAGGGCCAAGCTTTCTTT
abundance: .; j_gene: TRBJ1-5; v_gene: TRBV20-1; d_gene: .; CDR3aa: CSASRAGVMDQPQHF; CDR3nt: TGCAGTGCTAGTAGGGCAGGGGTGATGGATCAGCCCCAGCATTTT
abundance: .; j_gene: TRBJ2-7; v_gene: TRBV6-6; d_gene: TRBD2; CDR3aa: CASSYSRAGGHGEQYF; CDR3nt: TGTGCCAGCAGTTACTCGAGAGCGGGAGGGCATGGGGAGCAGTACTTC
abundance: few; j_gene: TRBJ2-7; v_gene: TRBV29-1; d_gene: TRBD2; CDR3aa: CSAPVGGLAGGHPSYEQYF; CDR3nt: TGCAGCGCCCCCGTCGGGGGACTAGCGGGGGGCCATCCCTCCTACGAGCAGTACTTC
abundance: few; j_gene: TRBJ2-7; v_gene: TRBV6-6; d_gene: .; CDR3aa: CASSYSNPDSFLDYEQYF; CDR3nt: TGTGCCAGCAGTTACTCGAATCCGGACAGTTTCCTTGACTACGAGCAGTACTTC
abundance: .; j_gene: TRBJ2-3; v_gene: TRBV20-1; d_gene: TRBD2; CDR3aa: CSAPDNSGGRWDTQYF; CDR3nt: TGCAGTGCACCAGATAATAGCGGGGGGCGGTGGGATACGCAGTATTTT
abundance: .; j_gene: TRBJ1-4; v_gene: TRBV5-1; d_gene: TRBD1; CDR3aa: CASSFQQGSTNEKLFF; CDR3nt: TGCGCCAGCAGCTTCCAACAGGGGTCGACGAATGAAAAACTGTTTTTT
abundance: .; j_gene: TRBJ2-5; v_gene: TRBV24-1; d_gene: TRBD2; CDR3aa: CATSDLGYGAGVETQYF; CDR3nt: TGTGCCACCAGTGACCTGGGGTATGGAGCGGGAGTGGAGACCCAGTACTTC
abundance: few; j_gene: TRBJ2-1; v_gene: TRBV5-6; d_gene: .; CDR3aa: CASSLGVGRFYNEQFF; CDR3nt: TGTGCCAGCAGCTTGGGGGTCGGGAGATTCTACAATGAGCAGTTCTTC
abundance: .; j_gene: TRBJ1-2; v_gene: TRBV3-1; d_gene: .; CDR3aa: CASSPGTTRYGYTF; CDR3nt: TGTGCCAGCAGCCCGGGGACAACCCGTTATGGCTACACCTTC
abundance: .; j_gene: TRBJ2-3; v_gene: TRBV27; d_gene: .; CDR3aa: CASRLDRSTDTQYF; CDR3nt: TGTGCCAGCAGATTGGACAGAAGCACAGATACGCAGTATTTT
abundance: few; j_gene: TRBJ1-1; v_gene: TRBV7-2; d_gene: .; CDR3aa: CASSLDTRTEAFF; CDR3nt: TGTGCCAGCAGCTTAGATACGCGCACTGAAGCTTTCTTT
abundance: .; j_gene: TRBJ2-1; v_gene: TRBV27; d_gene: .; CDR3aa: CASSSRLGSYNEQFF; CDR3nt: TGTGCCAGCTCCTCACGTCTCGGCTCCTACAATGAGCAGTTCTTC
abundance: .; j_gene: TRBJ2-2; v_gene: TRBV5-1; d_gene: .; CDR3aa: CASMVGSPTGGELFF; CDR3nt: TGCGCCAGCATGGTTGGCAGCCCTACGGGCGGGGAGCTGTTTTTT
abundance: .; j_gene: TRBJ2-7; v_gene: TRBV20-1; d_gene: .; CDR3aa: CSASRGEQYF; CDR3nt: TGCAGTGCCTCCAGGGGCGAGCAGTACTTC
abundance: .; j_gene: TRBJ1-3; v_gene: TRBV6-6; d_gene: TRBD1; CDR3aa: CASRSGTGEGNTIYF; CDR3nt: TGTGCCAGCAGGAGTGGGACAGGGGAAGGAAACACCATATATTTT
abundance: .; j_gene: TRBJ1-1; v_gene: TRBV20-1; d_gene: .; CDR3aa: CSALGGVGNTEAFF; CDR3nt: TGCAGTGCTCTAGGAGGGGTCGGGAACACTGAAGCTTTCTTT
abundance: few; j_gene: TRBJ1-2; v_gene: TRBV10-3; d_gene: .; CDR3aa: CAAQQGLNYGYTF; CDR3nt: TGTGCCGCGCAACAGGGCCTCAACTATGGCTACACCTTC
abundance: .; j_gene: TRBJ1-2; v_gene: TRBV4-1; d_gene: .; CDR3aa: CASSPQRQLASYGYTF; CDR3nt: TGCGCCAGCAGCCCCCAGCGACAGTTAGCTTCCTATGGCTACACCTTC
abundance: few; j_gene: TRBJ2-2; v_gene: TRBV6-5; d_gene: .; CDR3aa: CASSPPVGAGELFF; CDR3nt: TGTGCCAGCAGTCCCCCCGTGGGGGCCGGGGAGCTGTTTTTT
abundance: many; j_gene: TRBJ2-5; v_gene: TRBV24-1; d_gene: .; CDR3aa: CATAWGGQGSKETQYF; CDR3nt: TGTGCCACCGCCTGGGGGGGCCAGGGGTCCAAAGAGACCCAGTACTTC
abundance: .; j_gene: TRBJ2-7; v_gene: TRBV18; d_gene: .; CDR3aa: CASSPTGDSSAYEQYF; CDR3nt: TGTGCCAGCTCACCAACGGGGGACAGTTCTGCCTACGAGCAGTACTTC
abundance: .; j_gene: TRBJ2-3; v_gene: TRBV5-4; d_gene: TRBD1; CDR3aa: CASSGDREDTQYF; CDR3nt: TGTGCCAGCAGCGGCGACAGGGAGGATACGCAGTATTTT
abundance: few; j_gene: TRBJ2-7; v_gene: TRBV30; d_gene: .; CDR3aa: CAWARGRESYEQYF; CDR3nt: TGTGCCTGGGCCCGGGGGCGGGAGTCCTACGAGCAGTACTTC
abundance: few; j_gene: TRBJ1-1; v_gene: TRBV12-3/TRBV12-4; d_gene: .; CDR3aa: CASSLVPRNTEAFF; CDR3nt: TGTGCCAGCAGTTTAGTACCGCGGAACACTGAAGCTTTCTTT
abundance: .; j_gene: TRBJ1-1; v_gene: TRBV11-2; d_gene: TRBD1; CDR3aa: CASSRDRGDLAFF; CDR3nt: TGTGCCAGCAGCCGAGACAGGGGGGACTTAGCTTTCTTT
abundance: few; j_gene: TRBJ1-1; v_gene: TRBV3-1; d_gene: .; CDR3aa: CASSSTLETEAFF; CDR3nt: TGTGCCAGCAGCTCTACTCTAGAGACTGAAGCTTTCTTT
abundance: few; j_gene: TRBJ1-2; v_gene: TRBV20-1; d_gene: TRBD1; CDR3aa: CSARGQGVGGYTF; CDR3nt: TGCAGTGCTAGGGGACAGGGGGTTGGAGGCTACACCTTC
abundance: .; j_gene: TRBJ2-1; v_gene: TRBV18; d_gene: .; CDR3aa: CASSPQKGYNEQFF; CDR3nt: TGTGCCAGCTCACCGCAAAAGGGTTACAATGAGCAGTTCTTC
abundance: .; j_gene: TRBJ2-7; v_gene: TRBV2; d_gene: .; CDR3aa: CASSDGGFSYEQYF; CDR3nt: TGTGCCAGCAGTGACGGGGGCTTTTCCTACGAGCAGTACTTC
abundance: .; j_gene: TRBJ2-7; v_gene: TRBV9; d_gene: .; CDR3aa: CASSAQYEGPSYEQYF; CDR3nt: TGTGCCAGCAGCGCGCAGTATGAGGGGCCCTCCTACGAGCAGTACTTC
abundance: .; j_gene: TRBJ1-1; v_gene: TRBV3-1; d_gene: .; CDR3aa: CASSQSRVSEAFF; CDR3nt: TGTGCCAGCAGCCAAAGCAGGGTGTCTGAAGCTTTCTTT
abundance: .; j_gene: TRBJ1-1; v_gene: TRBV10-3; d_gene: .; CDR3aa: CAISEGRRNTEAFF; CDR3nt: TGTGCCATCAGTGAGGGCAGACGGAACACTGAAGCTTTCTTT
abundance: .; j_gene: TRBJ2-1; v_gene: TRBV12-3/TRBV12-4; d_gene: TRBD2; CDR3aa: CASSLSSGIYNEQFF; CDR3nt: TGTGCCAGCAGTTTATCCAGCGGGATCTACAATGAGCAGTTCTTC
abundance: .; j_gene: TRBJ1-4; v_gene: TRBV7-9; d_gene: .; CDR3aa: CASSLEGTVKLFF; CDR3nt: TGTGCCAGCAGCTTAGAGGGGACGGTAAAACTGTTTTTT
abundance: .; j_gene: TRBJ2-4; v_gene: TRBV7-9; d_gene: .; CDR3aa: CASSLAGSDIQYF; CDR3nt: TGTGCCAGCAGCTTAGCCGGGTCGGACATTCAGTACTTC
abundance: few; j_gene: TRBJ1-5; v_gene: TRBV5-5; d_gene: .; CDR3aa: CASSFATDQPQHF; CDR3nt: TGTGCCAGCAGCTTCGCCACGGATCAGCCCCAGCATTTT
abundance: few; j_gene: TRBJ1-4; v_gene: TRBV12-3/TRBV12-4; d_gene: .; CDR3aa: CASGNSGSLDEKLFF; CDR3nt: TGTGCCAGCGGAAACTCAGGGTCATTAGATGAAAAACTGTTTTTT
abundance: .; j_gene: TRBJ2-7; v_gene: TRBV6-5; d_gene: .; CDR3aa: CASRATGSYEQYF; CDR3nt: TGTGCCAGCAGGGCGACAGGTTCCTACGAGCAGTACTTC
abundance: .; j_gene: TRBJ1-2; v_gene: TRBV6-6; d_gene: .; CDR3aa: CASSYSSRAPYGYTF; CDR3nt: TGTGCCAGCAGTTACTCATCCAGGGCCCCCTATGGCTACACCTTC
abundance: few; j_gene: TRBJ2-5; v_gene: TRBV6-2/TRBV6-3; d_gene: .; CDR3aa: CASSYGAEETQYF; CDR3nt: TGTGCCAGCAGTTACGGGGCTGAAGAGACCCAGTACTTC
abundance: .; j_gene: TRBJ2-2; v_gene: TRBV5-6; d_gene: .; CDR3aa: CASSPDSTGELFF; CDR3nt: TGTGCCAGCAGCCCAGACTCCACCGGGGAGCTGTTTTTT
abundance: .; j_gene: TRBJ2-7; v_gene: TRBV7-2; d_gene: .; CDR3aa: CASSLLTEQYF; CDR3nt: TGTGCCAGCAGCCTTCTTACCGAGCAGTACTTC
abundance: .; j_gene: TRBJ2-3; v_gene: TRBV4-1; d_gene: .; CDR3aa: CASSQPPPAGTDTQYF; CDR3nt: TGCGCCAGCAGCCAACCCCCTCCCGCGGGCACAGATACGCAGTATTTT